These T cell receptor beta chains were read from a single sample in a study of blood T cell repertoires in COVID-19. Here immunoSEQ multiplex PCR was the method, and the copy in TCRdb shows in-frame clones only, minus some. The table records about 140,000 clones, 70% to 80% of them present only once. The sequenced sample consisted of peripheral blood. The receptors derive from a woman in her forties or fifties with active or convalescent COVID-19. Both conserved end residues are part of each CDR3. A D gene is named only where the DNA matches it firmly. The size entry is marked missing in some rows and otherwise reads once, few, many or a size class.

TRBV30	-	TRBJ1-1	-	CAWRAMGAGEAFF	TGTGCCTGGAGAGCCATGGGGGCGGGTGAAGCTTTCTTT
TRBV6-5	-	TRBJ1-2	-	CASFGGGWAYEGYTF	TGTGCCAGCTTCGGTGGGGGGTGGGCATACGAGGGCTACACCTTC
TRBV2	-	TRBJ2-1	-	CASRVRGATVNEQFF	TGTGCCAGCAGGGTTCGGGGGGCCACCGTTAATGAGCAGTTCTTC
TRBV11-2	-	TRBJ2-7	many	CASSLLLLYEQYF	TGTGCCAGCAGCTTATTACTCCTCTACGAGCAGTACTTC
TRBV2	-	TRBJ2-2	-	CASSDVRVGTGELFF	TGTGCCAGCAGTGACGTCAGGGTGGGCACCGGGGAGCTGTTTTTT
TRBV4-1	TRBD1	TRBJ1-4	-	CASSQDSTGALNEKLFF	TGCGCCAGCAGCCAAGACAGTACAGGGGCGCTAAATGAAAAACTGTTTTTT
TRBV6-5	-	TRBJ1-2	-	CASSTGYGYTF	TGTGCCAGCAGTACAGGTTATGGCTACACCTTC
TRBV7-2	TRBD2	TRBJ2-1	-	CASSSVASGPNEQFF	TGTGCCAGCAGCTCCGTCGCTAGCGGGCCCAATGAGCAGTTCTTC
TRBV7-9	-	TRBJ1-1	-	CASSSDGLREREAFF	TGTGCCAGCAGTTCGGACGGCCTCCGCGAGCGGGAAGCTTTCTTT
TRBV7-2	-	TRBJ2-5	-	CASSLSRLQETQYF	TGTGCCAGCAGCTTATCCCGCCTACAAGAGACCCAGTACTTC
TRBV6-6	TRBD1	TRBJ1-2	-	CASSSGGLYGYTF	TGTGCCAGCAGTTCAGGGGGGCTCTATGGCTACACCTTC
TRBV7-2	-	TRBJ2-7	few	CASSVGPSYEQYF	TGTGCCAGCAGCGTAGGGCCCTCCTACGAGCAGTACTTC
TRBV7-2	-	TRBJ2-5	-	CASSLVAVQETQYF	TGTGCCAGCAGCTTAGTCGCAGTCCAAGAGACCCAGTACTTC
TRBV7-9	TRBD1	TRBJ2-1	once	CASSLKGTDSYNEQFF	TGTGCCAGCAGCTTAAAAGGGACAGACTCCTACAATGAGCAGTTCTTC
TRBV5-6	-	TRBJ2-2	many	CASSLAGPGELFF	TGTGCCAGCAGCTTGGCAGGTCCCGGGGAGCTGTTTTTT
TRBV6-5	TRBD1	TRBJ1-6	-	CARSRDRRVPSPLHF	TGTGCCAGGTCCCGGGACAGGAGAGTTCCTTCACCCCTCCACTTT
TRBV7-3	-	TRBJ1-1	-	CASKFAVNTEAFF	TGTGCCAGCAAGTTTGCAGTGAACACTGAAGCTTTCTTT
TRBV9	-	TRBJ2-7	many	CASSPGSYEQYF	TGTGCCAGCAGCCCCGGGAGCTACGAGCAGTACTTC
TRBV5-1	TRBD1	TRBJ1-5	-	CASSQQDRAYSNQPQHF	TGCGCCAGCAGCCAACAGGACAGGGCCTATAGCAATCAGCCCCAGCATTTT
TRBV11-2	-	TRBJ2-3	-	CASRRPSTDTQYF	TGTGCCAGCAGGCGGCCTAGCACAGATACGCAGTATTTT
TRBV6-6	-	TRBJ1-6	few	CASGASSYNSPLHF	TGTGCCAGCGGGGCGAGCTCCTATAATTCACCCCTCCACTTT
TRBV19	-	TRBJ1-5	-	CASSIGHTGNQPQHF	TGTGCCAGTAGTATAGGTCATACGGGCAATCAGCCCCAGCATTTT
TRBV6-2/TRBV6-3	TRBD2	TRBJ2-1	few	CASSSPSRTSGQFYNEQFF	TGTGCCAGCAGTTCCCCATCACGGACTAGCGGGCAATTCTACAATGAGCAGTTCTTC
TRBV18	TRBD1	TRBJ1-1	-	CASSRTGGEGTEAFF	TGTGCCAGCTCACGGACAGGGGGCGAGGGCACTGAAGCTTTCTTT
TRBV7-9	-	TRBJ2-2	-	CASSLVGGSNTGELFF	TGTGCCAGCAGCTTAGTGGGGGGATCAAACACCGGGGAGCTGTTTTTT
TRBV5-1	TRBD2	TRBJ2-1	-	CASSLVVGGSYNEQFF	TGCGCCAGCAGCTTGGTTGTGGGAGGGAGTTACAATGAGCAGTTCTTC
TRBV18	-	TRBJ1-6	-	CASSPQGNNSPLHF	TGTGCCAGCTCACCCCAGGGTAACAATTCACCCCTCCACTTT
TRBV30	-	TRBJ1-2	once	CAWTPPTNYGYTF	TGTGCCTGGACACCTCCTACTAACTATGGCTACACCTTC
TRBV7-8	TRBD2	TRBJ2-1	once	CASSLLAGGNEQFF	TGTGCCAGCAGCTTATTGGCGGGAGGGAATGAGCAGTTCTTC
TRBV11-2	-	TRBJ1-3	-	CASSLSGAGNTIYF	TGTGCCAGCAGCTTATCAGGGGCTGGAAACACCATATATTTT
TRBV7-2	-	TRBJ1-1	-	CASSSQGLAAEAFF	TGTGCCAGCAGCTCTCAGGGGCTTGCCGCTGAAGCTTTCTTT
TRBV7-8	-	TRBJ2-5	-	CASSLEEGQETQYF	TGTGCCAGCAGCTTAGAGGAGGGGCAGGAGACCCAGTACTTC
TRBV2	-	TRBJ2-5	-	CASSRQGPETQYF	TGTGCCAGCAGTCGTCAGGGGCCGGAGACCCAGTACTTC
TRBV28	TRBD2	TRBJ2-3	-	CASSSFRTSGRAGDTQYF	TGTGCCAGCAGTTCCTTTAGGACTAGCGGGAGGGCCGGAGATACGCAGTATTTT
TRBV28	TRBD1	TRBJ1-1	-	CASSSTGGHTEAFF	TGTGCCAGCAGTTCGACAGGGGGCCACACTGAAGCTTTCTTT
TRBV27	TRBD2	TRBJ2-3	-	CASRGLERTDTQYF	TGTGCCAGCAGGGGACTAGAACGGACAGATACGCAGTATTTT
TRBV11-3	TRBD2	TRBJ2-3	once	CASSLRGLEADTQYF	TGTGCCAGCAGCTTGCGTGGACTAGAGGCAGATACGCAGTATTTT
TRBV6-1	-	TRBJ1-2	once	CASSNGYTANYGYTF	TGTGCCAGCAGTAACGGATATACAGCTAACTATGGCTACACCTTC
TRBV19	TRBD2	TRBJ2-1	-	CASSSQEGGSNEQFF	TGTGCCAGTAGTAGCCAGGAGGGAGGGAGCAATGAGCAGTTCTTC
TRBV6-7	TRBD1	TRBJ2-7	-	CASSSKQGDREQYF	TGTGCCAGCAGTTCCAAACAGGGGGATCGAGAGCAGTACTTC
TRBV18	TRBD2	TRBJ2-7	few	CASSAGGSRYEQYF	TGTGCCAGCTCTGCGGGGGGGTCCCGCTACGAGCAGTACTTC
TRBV4-3	-	TRBJ1-1	-	CASSQTRDTEAFF	TGCGCCAGCAGCCAAACGCGGGACACTGAAGCTTTCTTT
TRBV4-1	-	TRBJ2-7	few	CASSPEQGRSYEQYF	TGCGCCAGCAGCCCGGAACAGGGAAGGTCCTACGAGCAGTACTTC
TRBV5-1	-	TRBJ1-5	-	CASSLDGEGQPQHF	TGCGCCAGCAGCTTGGATGGGGAGGGACAGCCCCAGCATTTT
TRBV30	TRBD1	TRBJ1-3	-	CAWSTGAGNTIYF	TGTGCCTGGAGTACAGGGGCTGGAAACACCATATATTTT
TRBV19	TRBD1	TRBJ1-5	few	CATAQGQGSNQPQHF	TGTGCCACGGCCCAAGGACAGGGAAGCAATCAGCCCCAGCATTTT
TRBV5-1	-	TRBJ1-4	once	CASSLARMPNEKLFF	TGCGCCAGCAGCTTGGCCAGGATGCCTAATGAAAAACTGTTTTTT
TRBV7-2	-	TRBJ1-2	-	CASSPPRDWNYGYTF	TGTGCCAGCAGCCCCCCCCGGGACTGGAACTATGGCTACACCTTC
TRBV2	-	TRBJ2-1	-	CASSERGWEQFF	TGTGCCAGCAGTGAGAGAGGGTGGGAGCAGTTCTTC